This is a list of T cell receptor beta chains from one sample in a study of blood T cell repertoires in COVID-19. TCRdb's copy holds only in-frame clones and misses some; the assay was immunoSEQ multiplex PCR. The table has 150,000 or so clones, about 88% seen once. Sequencing used PBMCs or T cells enriched from blood (not recorded which). The receptors stem from a woman aged 50 to 65 who had recovered from COVID-19. The CDR3 runs from the conserved cysteine through the conserved F or W. Each record gives: CDR3 DNA, CDR3 protein, clone size, V gene, D gene, J gene. D genes are given only for firm matches. A row's size may be missing; if present it is once, few, many or a size class.

CDR3nt: TGCGCCAGCAGCCAACTACAAGCGGGAGAGGATGTTGAGACCCAGTACTTC
CDR3aa: CASSQLQAGEDVETQYF
abundance: NA
v_gene: TRBV4-1
d_gene: TRBD2
j_gene: TRBJ2-5

CDR3nt: TGTGCCAGCAGCGCTGACAGGGATAGAAATGAAAAACTGTTTTTT
CDR3aa: CASSADRDRNEKLFF
abundance: NA
v_gene: TRBV11-1
d_gene: TRBD1
j_gene: TRBJ1-4

CDR3nt: TGTGCCAGCGCCAAGGGACAGGGAAGAACCGGGGAGCTGTTTTTT
CDR3aa: CASAKGQGRTGELFF
abundance: NA
v_gene: TRBV6-5
d_gene: TRBD1
j_gene: TRBJ2-2

CDR3nt: TGTGCCAGCAGCTTAAACCTAGCGGGAGCAGATACGCAGTATTTT
CDR3aa: CASSLNLAGADTQYF
abundance: NA
v_gene: TRBV7-3
d_gene: TRBD2
j_gene: TRBJ2-3

CDR3nt: TGTGCCAGCAGATCCGGGGCCGGGGAGCTGTTTTTT
CDR3aa: CASRSGAGELFF
abundance: NA
v_gene: TRBV6-6
d_gene: NA
j_gene: TRBJ2-2

CDR3nt: TGTGCCAGTAGTGGCGGCCCTAGGGAGACCCAGTACTTC
CDR3aa: CASSGGPRETQYF
abundance: NA
v_gene: TRBV19
d_gene: NA
j_gene: TRBJ2-5

CDR3nt: TGTGCCAGCAGTTTGGTTCCAGGGAATGGCTACACCTTC
CDR3aa: CASSLVPGNGYTF
abundance: once
v_gene: TRBV12-3/TRBV12-4
d_gene: NA
j_gene: TRBJ1-2

CDR3nt: TGCGCCAGCAGCCCCGAGACAGGGTATGAGGGCTACACCTTC
CDR3aa: CASSPETGYEGYTF
abundance: NA
v_gene: TRBV5-1
d_gene: TRBD1
j_gene: TRBJ1-2

CDR3nt: TGTGCCAGCAGTTCCCCCGGGACTAGCGCCTACGAGCAGTACTTC
CDR3aa: CASSSPGTSAYEQYF
abundance: NA
v_gene: TRBV27
d_gene: TRBD2
j_gene: TRBJ2-7

CDR3nt: TGTGCCAGCGGAGATCTCGGGGAGGGGAGGAATCAGCCCCAGCATTTT
CDR3aa: CASGDLGEGRNQPQHF
abundance: NA
v_gene: TRBV27
d_gene: NA
j_gene: TRBJ1-5

CDR3nt: TGCGCCAGCAGCTTCGCAGGGGCGAACACTGAAGCTTTCTTT
CDR3aa: CASSFAGANTEAFF
abundance: NA
v_gene: TRBV5-1
d_gene: NA
j_gene: TRBJ1-1

CDR3nt: TGTGCCAGCAGCTTACGGGAGGGTTGGGATGAGCAGTTCTTC
CDR3aa: CASSLREGWDEQFF
abundance: NA
v_gene: TRBV11-2
d_gene: TRBD2
j_gene: TRBJ2-1

CDR3nt: TGTGCCAGTAGTATATCTGAGGGGAGGAAGCCCCAGCATTTT
CDR3aa: CASSISEGRKPQHF
abundance: NA
v_gene: TRBV19
d_gene: NA
j_gene: TRBJ1-5

CDR3nt: TGTGCCAGCCAGCGGGAGGGCCTAGTAGATACGCAGTATTTT
CDR3aa: CASQREGLVDTQYF
abundance: NA
v_gene: TRBV27
d_gene: TRBD2
j_gene: TRBJ2-3

CDR3nt: TGTGCCACCAGTGATTCCCGGGGCGGGAAAGAGACCCAGTACTTC
CDR3aa: CATSDSRGGKETQYF
abundance: NA
v_gene: TRBV24-1
d_gene: NA
j_gene: TRBJ2-5

CDR3nt: TGTGCCAGCAGTTACCAGATAGGGGACACCATATATTTT
CDR3aa: CASSYQIGDTIYF
abundance: NA
v_gene: TRBV6-5
d_gene: NA
j_gene: TRBJ1-3

CDR3nt: TGTGCCAGTAGTATAGTAGGGGCAACGCCCTACAATGAGCAGTTCTTC
CDR3aa: CASSIVGATPYNEQFF
abundance: NA
v_gene: TRBV19
d_gene: NA
j_gene: TRBJ2-1

CDR3nt: TGTGCCAGCAGATTACGGACAGGGTCTTATGGCTACACCTTC
CDR3aa: CASRLRTGSYGYTF
abundance: NA
v_gene: TRBV6-5
d_gene: TRBD1
j_gene: TRBJ1-2

CDR3nt: TGTGCCAGCAGCCTTCGGGGTATTGCTGGAAACACCATATATTTT
CDR3aa: CASSLRGIAGNTIYF
abundance: NA
v_gene: TRBV5-6
d_gene: NA
j_gene: TRBJ1-3

CDR3nt: TGTGCCAGTAGTGGGGCAGGGGGCACCTACGAGCAGTACTTC
CDR3aa: CASSGAGGTYEQYF
abundance: once
v_gene: TRBV19
d_gene: TRBD1
j_gene: TRBJ2-7

CDR3nt: TGTGCCAGCAGCACCCAGGGGAGCTCCTACAATGAGCAGTTCTTC
CDR3aa: CASSTQGSSYNEQFF
abundance: once
v_gene: TRBV7-3
d_gene: NA
j_gene: TRBJ2-1

CDR3nt: TGTGCCAGCAGCCCGGAGGTAGCCAAAAACATTCAGTACTTC
CDR3aa: CASSPEVAKNIQYF
abundance: NA
v_gene: TRBV7-2
d_gene: NA
j_gene: TRBJ2-4

CDR3nt: TGTGCCAGCAGCTTGGGGCGCGGACAGGGGCATGAGACCCAGTACTTC
CDR3aa: CASSLGRGQGHETQYF
abundance: NA
v_gene: TRBV5-4
d_gene: TRBD1
j_gene: TRBJ2-5

CDR3nt: TGCGCCAGCAGTGCGGGTGGGAGGGGTTTCGGAGAGACCCAGTACTTC
CDR3aa: CASSAGGRGFGETQYF
abundance: NA
v_gene: TRBV10-2
d_gene: TRBD2
j_gene: TRBJ2-5

CDR3nt: TGTGCCAGCAGGAGCCTCGACACTCATGAAGCTTTCTTT
CDR3aa: CASRSLDTHEAFF
abundance: once
v_gene: TRBV6-5
d_gene: NA
j_gene: TRBJ1-1

CDR3nt: TGTGCCAGCGCCTCAGGGGCAGGCTATGGCTACACCTTC
CDR3aa: CASASGAGYGYTF
abundance: NA
v_gene: TRBV4-2
d_gene: NA
j_gene: TRBJ1-2

CDR3nt: TGCGCCAGCAGCTCCGGACAGGGTATGGTTAATGAAAAACTGTTTTTT
CDR3aa: CASSSGQGMVNEKLFF
abundance: NA
v_gene: TRBV5-1
d_gene: TRBD1
j_gene: TRBJ1-4

CDR3nt: TGTGCCAGCACGGAGACAGGACCTTTTTACGAGCAGTACTTC
CDR3aa: CASTETGPFYEQYF
abundance: NA
v_gene: TRBV7-2
d_gene: NA
j_gene: TRBJ2-7